This TCR beta chain was profiled in a study of B cell selection in AIRE deficiency. Sequenced by immunoSEQ multiplex PCR; TCRdb stores in-frame clones only, minus some. The table lists about 27,000 clones, about 95% of them singletons, with over 0.2% in the top ten. With 4 bases clipped from V and 9 bases from J, the junction kept 10 bases outside the gene matches. Germline CDR1 SNHLY, CDR2 FYNNEI. The CDR3 is 15 residues long. Study-wide results and caveats: Shared Treg sequences were biased toward short CDR3s with few non-templated nucleotide insertions.

CD4+CD127+ cells were sorted as the conventional CD4 T cells. Worth noting for this clone: What it binds is unknown.

The receptor was isolated from a human donor in good health. What was sequenced was CD4+CD127+ conventional T cells sorted from PBMCs. The rearrangement uses TRBV2 and TRBJ2-1, with 9 bases lining up with TRBD2. The CDR3 loop is CASSVGASGIGEQFF. The DNA for the CDR3 is TGTGCCAGCAGTGTTGGGGCTAGCGGGATCGGTGAGCAGTTCTTC.